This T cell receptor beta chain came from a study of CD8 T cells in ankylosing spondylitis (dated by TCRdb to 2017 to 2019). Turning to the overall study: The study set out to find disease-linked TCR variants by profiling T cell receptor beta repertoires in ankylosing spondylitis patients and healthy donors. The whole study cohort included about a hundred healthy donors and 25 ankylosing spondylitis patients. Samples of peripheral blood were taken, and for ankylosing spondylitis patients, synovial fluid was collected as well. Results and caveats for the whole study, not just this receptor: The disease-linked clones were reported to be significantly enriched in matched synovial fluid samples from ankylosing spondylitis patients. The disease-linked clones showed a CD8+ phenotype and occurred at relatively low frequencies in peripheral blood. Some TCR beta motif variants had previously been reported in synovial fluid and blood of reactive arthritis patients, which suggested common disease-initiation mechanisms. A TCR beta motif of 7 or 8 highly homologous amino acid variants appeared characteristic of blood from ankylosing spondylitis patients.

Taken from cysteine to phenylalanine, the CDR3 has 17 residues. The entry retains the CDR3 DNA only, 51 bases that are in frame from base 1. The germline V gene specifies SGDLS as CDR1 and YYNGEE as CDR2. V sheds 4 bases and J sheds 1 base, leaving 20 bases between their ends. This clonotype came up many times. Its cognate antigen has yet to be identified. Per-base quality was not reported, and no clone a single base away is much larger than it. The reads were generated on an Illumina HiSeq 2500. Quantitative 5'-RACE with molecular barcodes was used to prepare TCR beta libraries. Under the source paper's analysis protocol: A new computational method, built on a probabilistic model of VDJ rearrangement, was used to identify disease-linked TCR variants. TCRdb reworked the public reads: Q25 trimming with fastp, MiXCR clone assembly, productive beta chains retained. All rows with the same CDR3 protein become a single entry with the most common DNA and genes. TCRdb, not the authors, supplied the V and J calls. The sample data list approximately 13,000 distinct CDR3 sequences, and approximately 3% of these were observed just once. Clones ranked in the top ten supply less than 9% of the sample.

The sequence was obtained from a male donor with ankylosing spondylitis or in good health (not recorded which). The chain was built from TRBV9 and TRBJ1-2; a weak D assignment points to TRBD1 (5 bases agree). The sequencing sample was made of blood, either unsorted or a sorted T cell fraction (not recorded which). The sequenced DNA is TGTGCCAGCAGCCGGAATCCGGGGGGGTCTTTTAACTATGGCTACACCTTC. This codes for CASSRNPGGSFNYGYTF.